This T cell receptor beta chain was found in a study of blood T cell repertoires in COVID-19. Across the whole study: The United States, Italy and Spain supplied acute and convalescent COVID-19 samples. Sample material is recorded as cDNA or gDNA derived from T cells, B-cell-depleted T cells, or PBMCs.

The CDR3 is 14 residues long. CDR1 is SGHRS, CDR2 YFSETQ, per germline. After removal of 3 bases from V and 1 base from J, the junction contained 3 bases not matched to a gene. This clone has only a few counts. Some clones are missing from TCRdb's copy, which holds only in-frame ones; the method was immunoSEQ multiplex PCR. The top ten hold roughly 4.8% of the sample, which has approximately 300,000 clones, approximately 90% seen once. The clonotype was recovered from a middle-aged man with acute or convalescent COVID-19. The chain carries TRBV5-1 and TRBJ1-2, with 7 bases lining up with TRBD1. Source material: peripheral blood. CDR3 amino acids: CASSSGQFNYGYTF. In DNA, the CDR3 is TGCGCCAGCAGCTCGGGACAGTTTAACTATGGCTACACCTTC. Full variable domain (missing parts from reference TRBV5-1 and TRBJ1-2): KAGVTQTPRYLIKTRGQQVTLSCSPISGHRSVSWYQQTPGQGLQFLFEYFSETQRNKGNFPGRFSGRQFSNSRSEMNVSTLELGDSALYLCASSSGQFNYGYTFGSGTRLTVV.